Listed here is a single T cell receptor beta chain. Its cognate antigen is unknown. An end of the junction does not agree with germline; a read error may underlie this. The CDR3 runs to 15 residues. Germline CDR1 and CDR2: SGHRS and YFSETQ. These data are taken from a study of blood T cells in healthy people across ages. General observations from the study: Unknown donor CMV status possibly confounded expanded clonotype changes.

Around 10 milliliters of peripheral blood were drawn from each donor. Isolation of PBMCs gave at least 6 million cells per sample. The use of a sample-barcoded 5' primer and a J-beta primer mix characterized a second PCR of roughly 7 to 11 cycles. A tag from a template-switch adaptor with 12 random nucleotides marked each cDNA molecule. TCRdb passed the 5' RACE reads through MiXCR, listing each CDR3 protein once. This table has roughly 790,000 distinct CDR3 sequences, about 42% appearing once. The chain uses TRBV5-1 and TRBJ2-1, with TRBD2 matching 7 bases. Material for sequencing was blood. The sequence was collected from a woman in her sixties in good health. CDR3 in DNA: TGCGCCTGCAGCTTGGGCGGGAGCTCCTACAATGAGCAGTTCTTC. Translating it yields CACSLGGSSYNEQFF.